This T cell receptor beta chain is drawn from a study of blood T cell repertoires in COVID-19. The overall study: Samples came from the United States, Italy and Spain, spanning acute and convalescent COVID-19. PBMCs, B-cell-depleted T cells, or T cells provided the cDNA or gDNA that made up the material.

Clones were read by immunoSEQ multiplex PCR, and TCRdb kept only the in-frame ones, dropping some. The data hold a few hundred thousand clones, with more than 70% observed a single time. CDR3 length: 17 amino acids. V was clipped by 6 bases and J by 2 bases; unmatched bases: 9. The germline CDR1 and CDR2 sequences are MNHEY and SVGEGT. Enrollment of patients from Seattle took place during active infection, with longitudinal follow-up. J is TRBJ2-2 and V is TRBV6-2 or TRBV6-3, with 10 bases that match TRBD2. The TCR comes from a woman aged 30 to 39 with COVID-19, enrolled during active disease. The sequenced sample consisted of peripheral blood. CDR3 nucleotide sequence: TGTGCCAGCAGCTGGACCGTAGCGGGGGGTAACACCGGGGAGCTGTTTTTT. The encoded protein is CASSWTVAGGNTGELFF.